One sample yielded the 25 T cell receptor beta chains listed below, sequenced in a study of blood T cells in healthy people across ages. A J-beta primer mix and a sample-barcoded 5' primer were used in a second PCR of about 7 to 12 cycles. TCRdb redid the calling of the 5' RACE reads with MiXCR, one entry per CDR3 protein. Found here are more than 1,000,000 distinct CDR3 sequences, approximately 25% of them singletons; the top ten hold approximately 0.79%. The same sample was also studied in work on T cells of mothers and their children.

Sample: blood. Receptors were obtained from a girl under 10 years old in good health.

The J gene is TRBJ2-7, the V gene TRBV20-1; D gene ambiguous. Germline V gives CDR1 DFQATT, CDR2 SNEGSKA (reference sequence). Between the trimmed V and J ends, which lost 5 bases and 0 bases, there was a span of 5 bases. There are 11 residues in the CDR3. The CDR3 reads CSAQNSYEQYF. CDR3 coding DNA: TGCAGTGCTCAGAACTCCTACGAGCAGTACTTC.

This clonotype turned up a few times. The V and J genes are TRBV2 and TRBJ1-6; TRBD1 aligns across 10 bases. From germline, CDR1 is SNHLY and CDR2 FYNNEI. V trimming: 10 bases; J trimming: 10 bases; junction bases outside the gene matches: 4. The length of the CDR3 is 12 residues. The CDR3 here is CAKGTGESPLHF. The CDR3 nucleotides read TGTGCCAAAGGGACAGGGGAATCACCCCTCCACTTT.

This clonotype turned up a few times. CDR3 sequence: CSARTVRFGSYNEQFF. The CDR3 coding sequence is TGCAGTGCTCGAACGGTTCGATTTGGCTCCTACAATGAGCAGTTCTTC. V gene TRBV20-1 combines with J gene TRBJ2-1; D is unresolved. V lost 5 bases and J 0 bases, leaving 17 bases between the germline ends. This CDR3 is built from 16 residues. Germline CDR1 is DFQATT and CDR2 is SNEGSKA (reference sequence).

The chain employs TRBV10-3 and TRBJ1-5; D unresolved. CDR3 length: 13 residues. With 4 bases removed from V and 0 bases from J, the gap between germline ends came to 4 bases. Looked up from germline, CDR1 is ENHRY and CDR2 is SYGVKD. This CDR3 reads CAISAASNQPQHF. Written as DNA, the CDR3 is TGTGCCATCAGTGCGGCTAGCAATCAGCCCCAGCATTTT.

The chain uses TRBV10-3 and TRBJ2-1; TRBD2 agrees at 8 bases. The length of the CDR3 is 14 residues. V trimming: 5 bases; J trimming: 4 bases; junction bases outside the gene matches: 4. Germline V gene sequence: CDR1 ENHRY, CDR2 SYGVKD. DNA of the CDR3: TGTGCCATCAGTACAACGGGAGGGTACAATGAGCAGTTCTTC. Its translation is CAISTTGGYNEQFF.

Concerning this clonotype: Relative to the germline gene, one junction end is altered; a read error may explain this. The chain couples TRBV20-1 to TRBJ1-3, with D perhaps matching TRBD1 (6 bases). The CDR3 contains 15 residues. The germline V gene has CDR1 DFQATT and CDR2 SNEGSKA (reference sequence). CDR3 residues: CSASADTGTGSTIYF. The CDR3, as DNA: TGCAGTGCTAGCGCCGACACAGGGACGGGAAGCACCATATATTTT.

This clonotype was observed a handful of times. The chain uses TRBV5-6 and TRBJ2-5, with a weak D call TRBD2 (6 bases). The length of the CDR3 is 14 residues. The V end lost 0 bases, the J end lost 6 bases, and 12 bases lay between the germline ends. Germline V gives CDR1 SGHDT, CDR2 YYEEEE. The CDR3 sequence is CASSLAAGRKTQYF. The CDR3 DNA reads TGTGCCAGCAGCTTGGCGGCGGGGAGGAAGACCCAGTACTTC.

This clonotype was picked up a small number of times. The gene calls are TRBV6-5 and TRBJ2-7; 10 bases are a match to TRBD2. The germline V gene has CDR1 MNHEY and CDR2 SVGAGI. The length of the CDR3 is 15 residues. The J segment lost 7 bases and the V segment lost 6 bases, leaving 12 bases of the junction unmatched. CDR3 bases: TGTGCCAGCAGACTCGGGGCTAGCGGGAGATGGGAGCAGTACTTC. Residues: CASRLGASGRWEQYF.

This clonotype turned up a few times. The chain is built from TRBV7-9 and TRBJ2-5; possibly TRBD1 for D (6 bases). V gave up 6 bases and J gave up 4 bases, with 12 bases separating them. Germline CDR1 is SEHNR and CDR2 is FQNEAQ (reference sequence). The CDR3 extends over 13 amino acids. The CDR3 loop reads CASRNGQLETQYF. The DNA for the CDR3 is TGTGCCAGCAGAAACGGACAGTTAGAGACCCAGTACTTC.

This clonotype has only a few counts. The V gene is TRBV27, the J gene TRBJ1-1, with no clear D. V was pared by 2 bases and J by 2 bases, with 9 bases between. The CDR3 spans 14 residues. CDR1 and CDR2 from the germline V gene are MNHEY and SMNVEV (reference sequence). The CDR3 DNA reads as TGTGCCAGCAGTTTAACGTGGGGTAACACTGAAGCTTTCTTT. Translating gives CASSLTWGNTEAFF.

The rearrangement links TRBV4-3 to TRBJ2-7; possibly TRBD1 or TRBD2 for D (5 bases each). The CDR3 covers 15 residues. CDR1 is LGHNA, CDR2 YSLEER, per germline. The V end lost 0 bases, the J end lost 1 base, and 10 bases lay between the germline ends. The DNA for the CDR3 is TGCGCCAGCAGCCAAGATAGGGACGCGTCCTACGAGCAGTACTTC. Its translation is CASSQDRDASYEQYF.

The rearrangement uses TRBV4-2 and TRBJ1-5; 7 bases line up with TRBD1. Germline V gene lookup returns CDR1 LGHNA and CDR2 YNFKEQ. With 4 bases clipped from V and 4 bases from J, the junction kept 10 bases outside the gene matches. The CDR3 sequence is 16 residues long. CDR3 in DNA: TGTGCCAGCAGCCCTTCCGGGACAGACATAAATCAGCCCCAGCATTTT. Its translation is CASSPSGTDINQPQHF.

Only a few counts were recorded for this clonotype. CDR3 sequence reads: CSVLVDTQYF. The CDR3 coding sequence is TGCAGCGTCTTAGTAGATACGCAGTATTTT. The chain links TRBV29-1 to TRBJ2-3; D is unclear. This CDR3 region has 10 residues. From germline, CDR1 is SQVTM and CDR2 ANQGSEA. The V gene lost 6 bases and the J gene lost 5 bases, with 6 bases spanning the gap.

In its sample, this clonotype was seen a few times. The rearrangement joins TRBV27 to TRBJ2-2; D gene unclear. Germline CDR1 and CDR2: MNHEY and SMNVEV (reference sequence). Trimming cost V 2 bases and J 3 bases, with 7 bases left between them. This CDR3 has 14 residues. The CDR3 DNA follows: TGTGCCAGCAGTTTAGGGGTGTACACCGGGGAGCTGTTTTTT. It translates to CASSLGVYTGELFF.

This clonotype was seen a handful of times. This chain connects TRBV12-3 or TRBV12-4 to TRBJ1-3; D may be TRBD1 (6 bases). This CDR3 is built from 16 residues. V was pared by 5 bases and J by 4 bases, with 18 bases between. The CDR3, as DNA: TGTGCCAGCAGTCCCGACAGGTCTGGTGGCGGAAACACCATATATTTT. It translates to CASSPDRSGGGNTIYF.

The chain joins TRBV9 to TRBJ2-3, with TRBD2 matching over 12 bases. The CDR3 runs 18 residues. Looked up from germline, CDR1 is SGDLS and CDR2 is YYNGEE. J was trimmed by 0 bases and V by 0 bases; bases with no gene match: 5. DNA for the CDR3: TGTGCCAGCAGCGTAGGGGCTAGCGGGGGGGCTAGCACAGATACGCAGTATTTT. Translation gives CASSVGASGGASTDTQYF.

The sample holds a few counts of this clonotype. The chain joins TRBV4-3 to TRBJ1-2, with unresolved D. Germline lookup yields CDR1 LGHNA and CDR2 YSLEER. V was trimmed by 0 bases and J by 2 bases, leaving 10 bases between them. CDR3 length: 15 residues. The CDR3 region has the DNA TGCGCCAGCAGCCAAGATAAAGCAGGCAACTATGGCTACACCTTC. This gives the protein CASSQDKAGNYGYTF.

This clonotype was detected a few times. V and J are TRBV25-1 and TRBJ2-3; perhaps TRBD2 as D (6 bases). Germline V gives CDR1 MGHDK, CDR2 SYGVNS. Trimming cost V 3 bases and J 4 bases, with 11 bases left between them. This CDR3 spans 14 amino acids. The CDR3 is CASSDSGDPDTQYF. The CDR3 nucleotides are TGTGCCAGCAGTGATTCGGGGGATCCAGATACGCAGTATTTT. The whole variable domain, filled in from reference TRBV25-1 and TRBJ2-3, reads EADIYQTPRYLVIGTGKKITLECSQTMGHDKMYWYQQDPGMELHLIHYSYGVNSTEKGDLSSESTVSRIRTEHFPLTLESARPSHTSQYLCASSDSGDPDTQYFGPGTRLTVL.

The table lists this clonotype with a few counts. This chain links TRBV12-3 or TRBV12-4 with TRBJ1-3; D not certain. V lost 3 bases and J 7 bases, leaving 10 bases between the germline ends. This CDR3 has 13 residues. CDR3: CASSLPGLNTIYF. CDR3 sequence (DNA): TGTGCCAGCAGTTTGCCCGGACTTAACACCATATATTTT.

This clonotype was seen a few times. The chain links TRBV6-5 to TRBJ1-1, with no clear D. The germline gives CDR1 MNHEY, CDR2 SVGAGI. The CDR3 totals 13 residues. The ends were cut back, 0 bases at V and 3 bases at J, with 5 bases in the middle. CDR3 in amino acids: CASSYSFYTEAFF. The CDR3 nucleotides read TGTGCCAGCAGTTACTCATTTTACACTGAAGCTTTCTTT.

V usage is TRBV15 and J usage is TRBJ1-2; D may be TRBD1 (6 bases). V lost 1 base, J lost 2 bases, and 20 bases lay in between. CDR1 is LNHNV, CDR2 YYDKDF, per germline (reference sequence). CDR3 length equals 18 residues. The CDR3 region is CATSRALGGRGGNYGYTF. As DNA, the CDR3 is TGTGCCACCAGCAGAGCCCTGGGTGGCAGGGGCGGAAACTATGGCTACACCTTC.

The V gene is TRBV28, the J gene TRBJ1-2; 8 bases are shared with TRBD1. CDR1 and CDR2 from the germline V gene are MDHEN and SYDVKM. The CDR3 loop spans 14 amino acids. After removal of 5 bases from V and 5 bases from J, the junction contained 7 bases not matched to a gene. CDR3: CASSAGTGIYGYTF. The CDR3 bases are TGTGCCAGCAGTGCGGGGACAGGAATATATGGCTACACCTTC.

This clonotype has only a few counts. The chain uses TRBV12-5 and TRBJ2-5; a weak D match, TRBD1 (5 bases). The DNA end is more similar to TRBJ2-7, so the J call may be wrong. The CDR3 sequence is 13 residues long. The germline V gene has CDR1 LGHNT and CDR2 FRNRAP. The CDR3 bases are TGTGCTAGTGGCCCAGGACATTCCTACGAGCAGTACTTC. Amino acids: CASGPGHSYEQYF.

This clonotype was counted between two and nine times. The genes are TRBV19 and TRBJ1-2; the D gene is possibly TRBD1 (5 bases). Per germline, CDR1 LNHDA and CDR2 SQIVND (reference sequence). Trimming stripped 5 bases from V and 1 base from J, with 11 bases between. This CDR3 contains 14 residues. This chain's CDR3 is CASSQGAVNYGYTF. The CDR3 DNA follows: TGTGCCAGTAGTCAAGGGGCGGTTAACTATGGCTACACCTTC.

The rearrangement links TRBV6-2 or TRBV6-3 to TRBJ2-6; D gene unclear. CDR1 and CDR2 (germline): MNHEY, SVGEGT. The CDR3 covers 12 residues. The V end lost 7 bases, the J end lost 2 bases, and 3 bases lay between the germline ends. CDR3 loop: CASKTGANVLTF. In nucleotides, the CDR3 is TGTGCCAGCAAGACTGGGGCCAACGTCCTGACTTTC.